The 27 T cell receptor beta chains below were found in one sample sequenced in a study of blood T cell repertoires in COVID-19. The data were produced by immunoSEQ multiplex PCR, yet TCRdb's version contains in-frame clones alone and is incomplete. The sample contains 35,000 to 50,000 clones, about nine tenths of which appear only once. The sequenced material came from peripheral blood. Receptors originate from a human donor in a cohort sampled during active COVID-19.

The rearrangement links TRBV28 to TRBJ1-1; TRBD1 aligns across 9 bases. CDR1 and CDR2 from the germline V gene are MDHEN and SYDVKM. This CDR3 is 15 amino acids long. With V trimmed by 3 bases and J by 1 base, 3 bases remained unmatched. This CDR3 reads CASSLTGGPNTEAFF. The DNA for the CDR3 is TGTGCCAGCAGTTTGACAGGGGGTCCGAACACTGAAGCTTTCTTT.

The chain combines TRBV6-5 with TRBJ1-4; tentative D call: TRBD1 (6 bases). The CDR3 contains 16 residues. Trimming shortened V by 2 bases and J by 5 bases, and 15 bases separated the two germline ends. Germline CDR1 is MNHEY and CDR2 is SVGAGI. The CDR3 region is CASSYGFGQGNEKLFF. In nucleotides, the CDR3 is TGTGCCAGCAGTTACGGGTTTGGGCAGGGGAATGAAAAACTGTTTTTT.

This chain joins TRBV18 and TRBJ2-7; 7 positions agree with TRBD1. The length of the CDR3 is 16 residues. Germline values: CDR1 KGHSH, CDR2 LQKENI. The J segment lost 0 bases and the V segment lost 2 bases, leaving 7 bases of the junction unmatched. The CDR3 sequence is CASSPRMAGGSYEQYF. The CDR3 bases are TGTGCCAGCTCACCAAGGATGGCAGGGGGCTCCTACGAGCAGTACTTC.

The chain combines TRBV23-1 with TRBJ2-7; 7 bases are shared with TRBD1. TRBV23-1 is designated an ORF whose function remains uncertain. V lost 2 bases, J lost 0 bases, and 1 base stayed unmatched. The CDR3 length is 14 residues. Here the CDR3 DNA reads TGCGCCAGCAGTCAAAGGGACAGCTCCTACGAGCAGTACTTC. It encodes CASSQRDSSYEQYF.

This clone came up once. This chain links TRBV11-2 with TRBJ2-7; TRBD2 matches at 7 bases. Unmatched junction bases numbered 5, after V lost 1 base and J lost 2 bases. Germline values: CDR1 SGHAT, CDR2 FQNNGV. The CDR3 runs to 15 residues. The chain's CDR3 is CASSLGSGGTYEQYF. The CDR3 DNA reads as TGTGCCAGCAGCTTAGGGTCGGGAGGTACCTACGAGCAGTACTTC.

CDR3 loop: CASSQESRVDEQFF. In DNA, the CDR3 is TGCGCCAGCAGCCAAGAATCCCGGGTGGATGAGCAGTTCTTC. V is TRBV4-3 and J is TRBJ2-1, with unresolved D. The V gene's germline CDR1 is LGHNA and CDR2 YSLEER. The CDR3 has 14 residues. Trimming removed 0 bases from V and 8 bases from J, with 11 bases in between.

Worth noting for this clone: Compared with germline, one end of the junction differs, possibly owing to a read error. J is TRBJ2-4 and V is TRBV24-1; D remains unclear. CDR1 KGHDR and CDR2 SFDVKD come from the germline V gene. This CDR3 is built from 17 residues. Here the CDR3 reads CATRDFASHLAKNIQYF. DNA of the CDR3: TGTGCCACCAGGGATTTCGCCTCACATTTGGCCAAAAACATTCAGTACTTC.

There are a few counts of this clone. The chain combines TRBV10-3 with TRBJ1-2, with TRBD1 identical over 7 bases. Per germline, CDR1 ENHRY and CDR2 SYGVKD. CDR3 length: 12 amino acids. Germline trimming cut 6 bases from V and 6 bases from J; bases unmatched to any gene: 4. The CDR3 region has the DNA TGTGCCATCAGCCCAGACAGGGATGGCTACACCTTC. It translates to CAISPDRDGYTF.

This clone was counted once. CDR3 bases: TGTGCCAGCAGTCGAGGGACTAGCGGCCAAGAGACCCAGTACTTC. This translates into CASSRGTSGQETQYF. The rearrangement joins TRBV11-1 to TRBJ2-5, with 11 bases that match TRBD2. The CDR3 contains 15 residues. Per the germline V gene, CDR1 is SGHAT and CDR2 is FQDESV (reference sequence). The V gene end was trimmed by 6 bases and the J gene end by 1 base; junction bases not matched to a gene: 4.

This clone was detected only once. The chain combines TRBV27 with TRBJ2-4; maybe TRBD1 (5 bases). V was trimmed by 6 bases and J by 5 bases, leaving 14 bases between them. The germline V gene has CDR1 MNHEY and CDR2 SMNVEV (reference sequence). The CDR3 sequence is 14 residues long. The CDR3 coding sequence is TGTGCCAGCAGGCCTCAGGGTAGTCAAAACATTCAGTACTTC. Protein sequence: CASRPQGSQNIQYF.

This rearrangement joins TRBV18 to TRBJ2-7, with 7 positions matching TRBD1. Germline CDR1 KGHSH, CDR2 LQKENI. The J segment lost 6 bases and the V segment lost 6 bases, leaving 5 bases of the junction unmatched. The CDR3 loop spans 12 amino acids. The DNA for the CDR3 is TGTGCCAGCTCGCACCCAGGGGGCGAGCAGTACTTC. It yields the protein CASSHPGGEQYF.

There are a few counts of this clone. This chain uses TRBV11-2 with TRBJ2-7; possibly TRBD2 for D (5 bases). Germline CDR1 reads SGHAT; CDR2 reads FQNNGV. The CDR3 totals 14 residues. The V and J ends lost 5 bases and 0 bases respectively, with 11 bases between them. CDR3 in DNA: TGTGCCAGCAGCAGCGGCGGCCGCTCCTACGAGCAGTACTTC. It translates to CASSSGGRSYEQYF.

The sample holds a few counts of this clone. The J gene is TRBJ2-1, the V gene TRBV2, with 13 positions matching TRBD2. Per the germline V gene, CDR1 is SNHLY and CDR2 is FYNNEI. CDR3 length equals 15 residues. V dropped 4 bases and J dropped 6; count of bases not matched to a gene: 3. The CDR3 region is CASSGGLAGINEQFF. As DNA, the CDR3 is TGTGCCAGCAGTGGGGGACTAGCGGGGATCAATGAGCAGTTCTTC.

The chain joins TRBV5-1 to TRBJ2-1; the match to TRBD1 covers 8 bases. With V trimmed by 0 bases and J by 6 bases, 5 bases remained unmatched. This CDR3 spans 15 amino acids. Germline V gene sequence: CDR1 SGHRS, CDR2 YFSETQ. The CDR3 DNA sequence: TGCGCCAGCAGCTTGGTGCAGGGGGCGGGCAATGAGCAGTTCTTC. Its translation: CASSLVQGAGNEQFF.

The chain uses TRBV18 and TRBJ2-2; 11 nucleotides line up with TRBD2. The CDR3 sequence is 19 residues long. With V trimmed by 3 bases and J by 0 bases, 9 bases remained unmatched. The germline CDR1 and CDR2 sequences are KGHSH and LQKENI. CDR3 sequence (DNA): TGTGCCAGCTCACCTCCGGGACTAGCGGTGCTCGCGAACACCGGGGAGCTGTTTTTT. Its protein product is CASSPPGLAVLANTGELFF.

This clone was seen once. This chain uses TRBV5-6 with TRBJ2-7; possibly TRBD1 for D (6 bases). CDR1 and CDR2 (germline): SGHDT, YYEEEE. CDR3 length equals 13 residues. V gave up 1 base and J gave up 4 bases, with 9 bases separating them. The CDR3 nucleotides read TGTGCCAGCAGCTTGCAGGGGTCGTACGAGCAGTACTTC. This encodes CASSLQGSYEQYF.

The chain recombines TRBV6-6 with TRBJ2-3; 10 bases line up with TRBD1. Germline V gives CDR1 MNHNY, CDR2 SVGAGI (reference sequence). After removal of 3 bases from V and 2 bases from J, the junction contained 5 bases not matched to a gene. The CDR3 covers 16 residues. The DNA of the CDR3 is TGTGCCAGCAGTTATGGGGGACAGGGGCCCACAGATACGCAGTATTTT. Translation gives CASSYGGQGPTDTQYF.

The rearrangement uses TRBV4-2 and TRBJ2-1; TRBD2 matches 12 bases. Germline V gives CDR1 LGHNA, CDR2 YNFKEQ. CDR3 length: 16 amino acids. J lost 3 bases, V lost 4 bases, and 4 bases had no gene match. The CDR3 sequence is CASSLSSGGDYNEQFF. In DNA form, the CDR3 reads TGTGCCAGCAGCCTATCTAGCGGGGGGGACTACAATGAGCAGTTCTTC.

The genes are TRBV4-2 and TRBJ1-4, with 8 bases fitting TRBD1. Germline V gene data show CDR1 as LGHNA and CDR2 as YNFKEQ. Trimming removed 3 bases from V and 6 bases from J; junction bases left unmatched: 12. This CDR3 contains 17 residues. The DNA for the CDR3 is TGTGCCAGCAGCCATTTCAGCAGGGGGCCGTTTGATGAAAAACTGTTTTTT. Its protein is CASSHFSRGPFDEKLFF.

This chain's CDR3 is CASSHLGGQSYNEQFF. CDR3 in DNA: TGTGCCAGCAGCCACCTGGGGGGACAGTCCTACAATGAGCAGTTCTTC. The chain combines TRBV25-1 with TRBJ2-1; TRBD1 is a possible D gene (7 bases). V lost 6 bases and J lost 1, with 16 bases in between. CDR3 size: 16 residues. The V gene's germline CDR1 is MGHDK and CDR2 SYGVNS.

CDR3 sequence (DNA): TGTGCCAGCAGTGAATACCCGGTCAATGAGCAGTTCTTC. The encoded protein is CASSEYPVNEQFF. The chain recombines TRBV6-1 with TRBJ2-1; no clear D. Trimming shortened V by 2 bases and J by 6 bases, and 8 bases separated the two germline ends. The CDR3 totals 13 residues. The V gene's germline CDR1 is MNHNS and CDR2 SASEGT.

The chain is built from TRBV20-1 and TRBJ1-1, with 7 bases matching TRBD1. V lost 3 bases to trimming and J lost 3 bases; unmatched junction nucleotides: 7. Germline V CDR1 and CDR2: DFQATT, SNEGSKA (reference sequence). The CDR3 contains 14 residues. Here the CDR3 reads CSASQQGRYTEAFF. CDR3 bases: TGCAGTGCTAGTCAACAGGGGCGATACACTGAAGCTTTCTTT.

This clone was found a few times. The CDR3 bases are TGTGCCAGCAGCCAAGATAGAGTCTATGGCTACACCTTC. Its translation is CASSQDRVYGYTF. The gene calls are TRBV3-1 (or the pseudogene TRBV3-2) and TRBJ1-2; D remains ambiguous. CDR3 length: 13 residues. V lost 0 bases, J lost 4 bases, and 6 bases lay in between. Germline CDR1 is LGHDT and CDR2 is YNNKEL (reference sequence).

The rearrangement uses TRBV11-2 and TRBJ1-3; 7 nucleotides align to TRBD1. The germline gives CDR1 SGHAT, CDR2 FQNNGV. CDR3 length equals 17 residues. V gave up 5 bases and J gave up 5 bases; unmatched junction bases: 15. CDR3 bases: TGTGCCAGCAGCCTCACGTCCGAGGGGGCTCCTCGAAACACCATATATTTT. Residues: CASSLTSEGAPRNTIYF.

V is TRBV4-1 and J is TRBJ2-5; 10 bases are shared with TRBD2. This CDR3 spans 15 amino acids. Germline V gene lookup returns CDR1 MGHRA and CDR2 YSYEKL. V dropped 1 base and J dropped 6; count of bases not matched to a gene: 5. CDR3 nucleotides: TGCGCCAGCAGCCAAGGAAGCGGGAGGGGAAAGACCCAGTACTTC. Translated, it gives CASSQGSGRGKTQYF.

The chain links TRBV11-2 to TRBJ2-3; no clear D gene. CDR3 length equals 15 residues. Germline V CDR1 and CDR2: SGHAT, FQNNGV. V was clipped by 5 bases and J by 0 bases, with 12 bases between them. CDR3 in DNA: TGTGCCAGCAGCACTCTCGGTCACAGCACAGATACGCAGTATTTT. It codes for CASSTLGHSTDTQYF. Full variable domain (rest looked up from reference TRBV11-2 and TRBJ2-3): EAGVAQSPRYKIIEKRQSVAFWCNPISGHATLYWYQQILGQGPKLLIQFQNNGVVDDSQLPKDRFSAERLKGVDSTLKIQPAKLEDSAVYLCASSTLGHSTDTQYFGPGTRLTVL.

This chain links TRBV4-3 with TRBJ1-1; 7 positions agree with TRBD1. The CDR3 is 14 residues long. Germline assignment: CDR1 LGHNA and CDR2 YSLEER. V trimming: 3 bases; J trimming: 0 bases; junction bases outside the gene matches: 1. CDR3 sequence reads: CASSQTGMNTEAFF. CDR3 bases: TGCGCCAGCAGCCAGACAGGGATGAACACTGAAGCTTTCTTT.